This record covers a single T cell receptor (beta chain). What it binds is not known. The entry originates in a study of early stage breast cancer tumors. The wider study: About 80% of the 16 invasive tumors were ER+, PR+ and HER2-. Notes on the study in general: Tumors had roughly 2.5-fold higher T cell density and higher clonality than adjacent normal breast tissue. Tumor and normal breast were distinguished via blood comparison in about 90% of the 16 patients.

Method: immunoSEQ multiplex PCR; TCRdb's copy keeps in-frame clones and lacks some. The data hold roughly 30,000 clones, with about four fifths observed a single time. This CDR3 region has 12 residues. Germline CDR1 LGHNT, CDR2 FRNRAP. The V gene lost 2 bases and the J gene lost 10 bases, with 9 bases spanning the gap. The rearrangement joins TRBV12-5 to TRBJ2-1; D remains unclear. This clonotype was sampled from a person aged 45 to 59 with breast cancer. What was sequenced was blood. The CDR3 region is CASGLSYWEQFF. The CDR3 DNA follows: TGTGCTAGTGGTTTGTCTTATTGGGAGCAGTTCTTC.